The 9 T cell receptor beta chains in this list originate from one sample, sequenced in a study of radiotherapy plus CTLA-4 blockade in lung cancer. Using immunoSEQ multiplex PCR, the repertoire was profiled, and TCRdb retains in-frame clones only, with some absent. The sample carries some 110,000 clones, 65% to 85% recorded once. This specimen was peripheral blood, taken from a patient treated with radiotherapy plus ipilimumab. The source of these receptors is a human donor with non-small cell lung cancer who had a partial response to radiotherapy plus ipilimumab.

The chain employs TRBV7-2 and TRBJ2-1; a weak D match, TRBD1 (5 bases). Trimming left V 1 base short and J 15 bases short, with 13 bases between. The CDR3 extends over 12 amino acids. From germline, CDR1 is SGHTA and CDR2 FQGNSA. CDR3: CASSLDLMGPFF. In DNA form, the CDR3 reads TGTGCCAGCAGCTTAGATTTGATGGGGCCGTTCTTC.

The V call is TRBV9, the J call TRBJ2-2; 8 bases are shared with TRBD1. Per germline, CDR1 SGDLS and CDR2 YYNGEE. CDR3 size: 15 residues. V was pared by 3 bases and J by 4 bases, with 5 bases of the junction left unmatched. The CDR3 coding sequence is TGTGCCAGCAGCGCCCGACAGGGGACCACCGGGGAGCTGTTTTTT. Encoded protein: CASSARQGTTGELFF. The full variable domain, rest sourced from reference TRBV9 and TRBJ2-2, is DSGVTQTPKHLITATGQRVTLRCSPRSGDLSVYWYQQSLDQGLQFLIQYYNGEERAKGNILERFSAQQFPDLHSELNLSSLELGDSALYFCASSARQGTTGELFFGEGSRLTVL.

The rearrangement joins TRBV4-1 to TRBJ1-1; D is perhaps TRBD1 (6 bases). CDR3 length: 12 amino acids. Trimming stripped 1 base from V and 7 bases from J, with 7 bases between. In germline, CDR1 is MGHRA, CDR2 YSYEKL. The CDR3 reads CASSQGGLEAFF. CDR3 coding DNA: TGCGCCAGCAGCCAAGGGGGGCTTGAAGCTTTCTTT.

CDR3 sequence: CASSALEDTQYF. The CDR3 bases are TGCGCCAGCAGCGCGCTCGAAGATACGCAGTATTTT. The chain recombines TRBV5-1 with TRBJ2-3; no definite D call. V lost 4 bases, J lost 5 bases, and 8 bases lay in between. This CDR3 has 12 residues. Germline CDR1 and CDR2: SGHRS and YFSETQ.

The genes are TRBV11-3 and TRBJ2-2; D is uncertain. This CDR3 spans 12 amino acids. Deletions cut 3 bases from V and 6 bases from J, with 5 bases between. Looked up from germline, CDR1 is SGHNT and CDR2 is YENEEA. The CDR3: CASSFISGELFF. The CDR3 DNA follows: TGTGCCAGCAGCTTTATTTCCGGGGAGCTGTTTTTT.

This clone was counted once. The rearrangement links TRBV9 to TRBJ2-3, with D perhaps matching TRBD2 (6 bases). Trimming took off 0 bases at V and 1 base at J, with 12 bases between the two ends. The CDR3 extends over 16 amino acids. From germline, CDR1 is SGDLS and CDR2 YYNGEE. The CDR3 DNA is TGTGCCAGCAGCGTAGACCCGCCGGGGGGCACAGATACGCAGTATTTT. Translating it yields CASSVDPPGGTDTQYF.

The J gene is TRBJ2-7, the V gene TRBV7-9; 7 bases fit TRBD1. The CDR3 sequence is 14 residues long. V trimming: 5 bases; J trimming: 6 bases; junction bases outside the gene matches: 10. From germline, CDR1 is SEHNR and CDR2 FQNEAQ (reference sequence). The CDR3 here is CASSASDRVSEQYV. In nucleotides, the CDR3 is TGTGCCAGCAGCGCTTCAGACAGGGTGAGCGAGCAGTACGTC.

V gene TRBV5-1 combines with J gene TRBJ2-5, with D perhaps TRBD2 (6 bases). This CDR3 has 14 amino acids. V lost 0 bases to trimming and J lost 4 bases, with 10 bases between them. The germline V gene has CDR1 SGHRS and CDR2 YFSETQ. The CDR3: CASSLGLASETQYF. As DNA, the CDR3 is TGCGCCAGCAGCTTGGGTCTAGCGTCAGAGACCCAGTACTTC. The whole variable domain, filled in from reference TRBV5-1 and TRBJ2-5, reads KAGVTQTPRYLIKTRGQQVTLSCSPISGHRSVSWYQQTPGQGLQFLFEYFSETQRNKGNFPGRFSGRQFSNSRSEMNVSTLELGDSALYLCASSLGLASETQYFGPGTRLLVL.

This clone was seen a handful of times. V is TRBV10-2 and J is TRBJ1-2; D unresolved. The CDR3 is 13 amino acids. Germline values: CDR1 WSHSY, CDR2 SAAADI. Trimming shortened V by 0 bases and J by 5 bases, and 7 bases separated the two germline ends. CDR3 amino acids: CASSESSGYGYTF. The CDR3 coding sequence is TGCGCCAGCAGTGAGTCGAGCGGGTATGGCTACACCTTC.